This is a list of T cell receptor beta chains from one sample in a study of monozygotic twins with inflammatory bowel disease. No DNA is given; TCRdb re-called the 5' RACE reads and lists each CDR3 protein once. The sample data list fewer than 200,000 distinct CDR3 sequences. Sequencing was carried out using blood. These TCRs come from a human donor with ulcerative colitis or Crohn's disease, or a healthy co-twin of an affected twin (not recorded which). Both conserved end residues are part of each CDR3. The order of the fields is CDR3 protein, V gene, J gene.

CDR3aa: CASSPTGTGAEAFF
v_gene: TRBV6-2/TRBV6-3
j_gene: TRBJ1-1

CDR3aa: CSARDRDGVTDTQYF
v_gene: TRBV20-1
j_gene: TRBJ2-3

CDR3aa: CATSGTDRAFYNEQFF
v_gene: TRBV24-1
j_gene: TRBJ2-1

CDR3aa: CASSRPFRNQPQHF
v_gene: TRBV18
j_gene: TRBJ1-5

CDR3aa: CASSLTGGELAEAFF
v_gene: TRBV7-2
j_gene: TRBJ1-1

CDR3aa: CASSSGQGWEDIQYF
v_gene: TRBV27
j_gene: TRBJ2-4

CDR3aa: CASSFTEDEAFF
v_gene: TRBV5-1
j_gene: TRBJ1-1

CDR3aa: CSATPGASGGGGTDTQYF
v_gene: TRBV20-1
j_gene: TRBJ2-3

CDR3aa: CASLRYLGSEPDTQYF
v_gene: TRBV12-3/TRBV12-4
j_gene: TRBJ2-3

CDR3aa: CASSLNRPGTGTGELFF
v_gene: TRBV6-1
j_gene: TRBJ2-2

CDR3aa: CAISEDRFYNEQFF
v_gene: TRBV10-3
j_gene: TRBJ2-1

CDR3aa: CASSRVWGTEAFF
v_gene: TRBV28
j_gene: TRBJ1-1

CDR3aa: CASSPTAGTADIQYF
v_gene: TRBV7-9
j_gene: TRBJ2-4

CDR3aa: CASSLSDGYEQYF
v_gene: TRBV18
j_gene: TRBJ2-7

CDR3aa: CSAQDPGQGSKNQPQHF
v_gene: TRBV20-1
j_gene: TRBJ1-5

CDR3aa: CASSVRTPGDNSPLHF
v_gene: TRBV5-1
j_gene: TRBJ1-6

CDR3aa: CASSPWEVETQYF
v_gene: TRBV5-6
j_gene: TRBJ2-5

CDR3aa: CSASLGLGETQYF
v_gene: TRBV20-1
j_gene: TRBJ2-5

CDR3aa: CASSQGLELPYEQYF
v_gene: TRBV4-2
j_gene: TRBJ2-7

CDR3aa: CASSPRGGNPGANVLTF
v_gene: TRBV6-2/TRBV6-3
j_gene: TRBJ2-6

CDR3aa: CASNDHRDKPYEQYF
v_gene: TRBV14
j_gene: TRBJ2-7

CDR3aa: CASSKQRRAYNEQFF
v_gene: TRBV14
j_gene: TRBJ2-1

CDR3aa: CATSREGRLNEQFF
v_gene: TRBV15
j_gene: TRBJ2-1

CDR3aa: CASRAAGEQETQYF
v_gene: TRBV7-9
j_gene: TRBJ2-5

CDR3aa: CSSGRGNQPQHF
v_gene: TRBV20-1
j_gene: TRBJ1-5

CDR3aa: CASSPGQDTDTQYF
v_gene: TRBV5-4
j_gene: TRBJ2-3

CDR3aa: CASSLAGERDSPLHF
v_gene: TRBV18
j_gene: TRBJ1-6

CDR3aa: CSVERQGAYEQYF
v_gene: TRBV29-1
j_gene: TRBJ2-7

CDR3aa: CASSGHREYNEQFF
v_gene: TRBV5-6
j_gene: TRBJ2-1

CDR3aa: CASSRQENYGYTF
v_gene: TRBV6-5
j_gene: TRBJ1-2

CDR3aa: CSAMDYVYEQYF
v_gene: TRBV20-1
j_gene: TRBJ2-7

CDR3aa: CASSLKSWGEDGYTF
v_gene: TRBV5-4
j_gene: TRBJ1-2

CDR3aa: CASSYSINSNQPQHF
v_gene: TRBV6-5
j_gene: TRBJ1-5

CDR3aa: CASSSTVDGYTF
v_gene: TRBV5-1
j_gene: TRBJ1-2

CDR3aa: CAISESTILTAGANTEAFF
v_gene: TRBV10-3
j_gene: TRBJ1-1

CDR3aa: CASSIQPGHYEQYF
v_gene: TRBV19
j_gene: TRBJ2-7

CDR3aa: CASSLKEGMNTEAFF
v_gene: TRBV5-1
j_gene: TRBJ1-1

CDR3aa: CASSRGSYNEQFF
v_gene: TRBV5-1
j_gene: TRBJ2-1

CDR3aa: CATSRGTETNIQYF
v_gene: TRBV15
j_gene: TRBJ2-4

CDR3aa: CSAGDRGDQPRHF
v_gene: TRBV20-1
j_gene: TRBJ1-5

CDR3aa: CASSQELGGSTEAFF
v_gene: TRBV4-2
j_gene: TRBJ1-1

CDR3aa: CASSVGVMGRGIYNEQFF
v_gene: TRBV9
j_gene: TRBJ2-1

CDR3aa: CASSLYPNQNQETQYF
v_gene: TRBV7-8
j_gene: TRBJ2-5

CDR3aa: CASSDRANTEAFF
v_gene: TRBV18
j_gene: TRBJ1-1

CDR3aa: CSARRGEQGDYGYTF
v_gene: TRBV20-1
j_gene: TRBJ1-2

CDR3aa: CATSDLATGRDEQFF
v_gene: TRBV24-1
j_gene: TRBJ2-1

CDR3aa: CATSDYGNTIYF
v_gene: TRBV24-1
j_gene: TRBJ1-3

CDR3aa: CASSSPAGFLSEQYF
v_gene: TRBV5-1
j_gene: TRBJ2-7

CDR3aa: CSARADGQGRYEQYF
v_gene: TRBV20-1
j_gene: TRBJ2-7

CDR3aa: CASSQYLAPGGHNEQFF
v_gene: TRBV5-1
j_gene: TRBJ2-1

CDR3aa: CASSSAIYEQYF
v_gene: TRBV5-5
j_gene: TRBJ2-7

CDR3aa: CSASRGGAPYNEQFF
v_gene: TRBV20-1
j_gene: TRBJ2-1

CDR3aa: CSAKLAGAPYEQYF
v_gene: TRBV20-1
j_gene: TRBJ2-7

CDR3aa: CASSYVGRGETQYF
v_gene: TRBV6-5
j_gene: TRBJ2-5

CDR3aa: CASSPTSGRPTGELFF
v_gene: TRBV7-9
j_gene: TRBJ2-2